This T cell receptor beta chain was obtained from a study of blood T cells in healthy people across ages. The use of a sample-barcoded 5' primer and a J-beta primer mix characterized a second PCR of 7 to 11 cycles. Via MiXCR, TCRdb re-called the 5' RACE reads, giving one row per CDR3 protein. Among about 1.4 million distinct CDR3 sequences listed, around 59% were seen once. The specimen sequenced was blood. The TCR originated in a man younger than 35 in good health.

The CDR3 reads CASSLALRPNEQYF. CDR3 coding DNA: TGTGCCAGCAGCTTAGCACTCAGGCCCAATGAGCAGTACTTC. The J gene is TRBJ2-5, the V gene TRBV7-2; no firm D call. The germline V gene encodes CDR1 SGHTA and CDR2 FQGNSA. V was trimmed by 0 bases and J by 11 bases, leaving 16 bases between them. The CDR3 extends over 14 amino acids.